The entry that follows covers one TCR beta chain sequence. No antigen is known for it. Base qualities were left out, and no much larger clone turns up one base away. This record comes from a study of persistence of HIV-infected CD4 T cells (dated by TCRdb to 2020 to 2022). Notes on the research overall: CMV- and HIV-1 Gag-responding CD4+ T cells were isolated from ART-treated individuals so that antigen-driven clonal expansion of HIV-1-infected cells could be examined. The median time the participants had spent on suppressive ART was roughly eight years. Apart from two participants who underwent leukapheresis at a single time point, peripheral blood samples of up to about 180 mL were collected from participants at multiple time points. TCRbeta sequencing assessed the clonality of all cells in each sorted population, while proviral sequencing assessed the clonality of infected cells. For the TCR cluster analysis across participants, roughly eight participants were included for CMV and about seven participants for Gag. General findings and caveats noted by the study authors: Antigen-responding cells were enriched for degenerate expanded CDR3beta sequences, which suggests convergent selection of CD4+ responses to CMV and Gag. A correlation was observed between TCR oligoclonality and proviral oligoclonality within the same sorted populations. Because the TCR analyses were done in bulk, restricting them to just the rare CMV-responding cells that actually carried HIV-1 proviruses was not possible. TCRbeta richness in CMV- and Gag-responding cells was significantly lower than in anti-CD3/anti-CD28-responding cells; CMV-responding cells had higher oligoclonality than CD3/CD28-stimulated and Gag-responding cells. The study involved few individuals and tested only a limited range of antigens.

V loses 3 bases, J loses 0 bases, and the germline ends lie 13 bases apart. Including cysteine and phenylalanine, the CDR3 has 16 amino acids. The entry retains the CDR3 DNA only, 48 bases that are in frame from base 1. Via the germline V gene, CDR1 is SGDLS and CDR2 YYNGEE. Interpreted using the paper, the treatment or condition label stands for: suppressive antiretroviral therapy. Lysates of CMV-infected fibroblasts at around 10 ug/mL were used to stimulate the cells. Memory CD4+ T cells that did not respond, being CD40L-negative, CD69-negative and CD45RO-high, were sorted as memory populations depleted of antigen-responding cells. Participants were HIV-1-infected adults who started suppressive ART during chronic infection. For at least 4 years, the participants' plasma HIV-1 RNA had been undetectable, below 50 copies/mL. To be included, participants needed a CD4+ T cell count above 400 cells/uL and a positive CMV serology. Before stimulation, PBMCs were isolated using density centrifugation and depleted of CD8+ T cells. CD8-depleted PBMCs were stimulated for approximately 18 hours with anti-CD28/CD49d costimulation, CD40-blocking antibody and enfuvirtide to prevent new infections. Cell sorting was performed on a Beckman Coulter MoFlo Legacy or XDP sorter, and dead cells were excluded with propidium iodide. Genomic DNA was extracted with the QIAamp DNA Mini Kit for samples above one million cells, otherwise with the Quick-DNA Microprep Kit.

TCRbeta repertoires were sequenced from genomic DNA with the immunoSEQ hsTCRB assay version 4 in survey mode. For TCRbeta sequencing, genomic DNA was diluted to approximately 9.9 ng/uL, and up to 1 ug was used per sample. For the original study's pipeline: TCRbeta data analysis was done in ImmunoSeq Analyzer 3.0, and diversity was calculated on productive nucleotide rearrangements. Lower-bound TCR diversity was estimated with the improved Chao index, and clonality with the Gini coefficient using the Immunarch R package. Different nucleotide rearrangements encoding the same CDR3beta amino acid sequence were counted as distinct clonotypes. Differential abundance analysis found TCRbeta sequences that were significantly enriched in antigen-responding cells compared with anti-CD3/anti-CD28-activated cells. GLIPH2 clustered TCRs by predicted peptide-MHC specificity, both within individual participants and across merged participant data sets. TCRdb retrieved this table from immuneACCESS and kept in-frame rearrangements only. Not all clones are present; in checked studies, unresolved V genes account for under half, and no reason is known for the remainder. V and J calls and clone size come straight from that table; D and trimming were deduced from the DNA. Within this sample are 30,000 to 35,000 clones, with roughly four fifths of them counted one time only. Roughly 0.86% of the sample goes to the ten largest clones.

The sequencing used CD4+ T cells sorted from PBMCs after roughly 18-hour stimulation, collected from a patient who received antiretroviral therapy. The cell subset or site label here, explained by the study, means: CD40L-CD69- CD45RO-high memory CD4 T cells not responding to CMV lysate. The clonotype originates from an adult man with HIV who was CMV-seropositive. Here the chain combines TRBV9 and TRBJ2-4; a tentative D call is TRBD2 (5 bases match). The CDR3 here reads CASSGEMGLAKNIQYF. The DNA sequence reads TGTGCCAGCAGCGGGGAGATGGGATTAGCCAAAAACATTCAGTACTTC.